The 17 T cell receptor beta chains below all came from one sample that was sequenced in a study of T-cell reconstitution after alpha-beta-depleted transplantation in children. Unique molecular identifiers featured in how the TCRbeta library was prepared. TCRdb redid the calling of the PCR reads with MiXCR, one entry per CDR3 protein. The sample lists 120,000 to 150,000 distinct CDR3 sequences; 8% to 10% were seen once. Sequencing used PBMCs, mostly from graft donor cells, obtained 180 days after TCRalphabeta/CD19-depleted stem cell transplant. Receptor source: a female patient between 2 and 15 years old who had a stem cell transplant for congenital amegakaryocytic thrombocytopenia, so the T cells may come from the graft donor.

Ten or more counts support this clonotype. V and J are TRBV4-1 and TRBJ2-3, with D possibly being TRBD1 or TRBD2 (5 bases each). Looked up from germline, CDR1 is MGHRA and CDR2 is YSYEKL. CDR3 length: 15 amino acids. Deletions cut 0 bases from V and 6 bases from J, with 13 bases between. The CDR3 is CASSQDWDVRDTQYF. The DNA for the CDR3 is TGCGCCAGCAGCCAAGATTGGGACGTGCGTGATACGCAGTATTTT.

The chain has TRBV4-2 and TRBJ2-2, with D uncertain. The CDR3 extends over 14 amino acids. Between the trimmed V and J ends, which lost 1 base and 6 bases, there was a span of 9 bases. Germline V gene data show CDR1 as LGHNA and CDR2 as YNFKEQ. CDR3 in DNA: TGTGCCAGCAGCCAAGGGATAGGTTCCGGGGAGCTGTTTTTT. Protein: CASSQGIGSGELFF.

This clonotype was counted at least ten times. J is TRBJ1-1 and V is TRBV3-1; 7 nucleotides align to TRBD1. V shed 2 bases and J 6 bases; nucleotides not matched to a gene: 9. The germline gives CDR1 LGHDT, CDR2 YNNKEL (reference sequence). The CDR3 length is 15 residues. CDR3 nucleotide sequence: TGTGCCAGCAGCCAACGCAGGGGGACTTACGCTGAAGCTTTCTTT. This gives the protein CASSQRRGTYAEAFF.

In its sample, this clonotype was seen a few times. This rearrangement joins TRBV5-1 to TRBJ2-1; a weak D match, TRBD2 (5 bases). Germline assignment: CDR1 SGHRS and CDR2 YFSETQ. V lost 4 bases and J 4 bases, leaving 12 bases between the germline ends. The CDR3 is 14 residues long. CDR3 sequence reads: CASSELANYNEQFF. The CDR3 coding sequence is TGCGCCAGCAGCGAGCTAGCTAATTACAATGAGCAGTTCTTC.

This clonotype was recorded many times. This rearrangement joins TRBV29-1 to TRBJ1-2; no definite D call. V lost 7 bases, J lost 5 bases, and 17 bases lay in between. CDR3 length: 13 amino acids. The V gene's germline CDR1 is SQVTM and CDR2 ANQGSEA. DNA of the CDR3: TGCAGCGCTACCACGATCAGTCGTTATGGCTACACCTTC. This codes for CSATTISRYGYTF.

This clonotype was observed at least ten times. This chain links TRBV5-1 with TRBJ2-5; TRBD2 aligns across 7 bases. Trimming removed 3 bases from V and 2 bases from J; junction bases left unmatched: 7. The CDR3 is made up of 15 amino acids. Germline loops: CDR1 SGHRS, CDR2 YFSETQ. The CDR3 DNA follows: TGCGCCAGCAGCTGGGCTAGCGGAGGGCAAGAGACCCAGTACTTC. Translated, it gives CASSWASGGQETQYF.

The sample holds a few counts of this clonotype. The V and J genes are TRBV12-5 and TRBJ2-3; TRBD2 aligns across 9 bases. Germline V gives CDR1 LGHNT, CDR2 FRNRAP. Unmatched junction bases numbered 11, after V lost 0 bases and J lost 4 bases. The length of the CDR3 is 18 residues. CDR3 loop: CASGLVRKLAGIPDTQYF. DNA for the CDR3: TGTGCTAGTGGTTTGGTACGGAAGCTAGCGGGAATCCCAGATACGCAGTATTTT.

This clonotype has a count of ten or more. The chain joins TRBV5-5 to TRBJ2-1; TRBD2 might be the D (6 bases). Between the trimmed V and J ends, which lost 3 bases and 4 bases, there was a span of 17 bases. Germline V gives CDR1 SGHKS, CDR2 YYEKEE (reference sequence). The CDR3 totals 16 residues. In nucleotides, the CDR3 is TGTGCCAGCAGCTACCTCCGCGAGGGACTTTACAATGAGCAGTTCTTC. This translates into CASSYLREGLYNEQFF.

Points on this clonotype: A junction boundary mismatches the germline segment, possibly from a read error. The genes are TRBV5-1 and TRBJ2-3, with 11 positions matching TRBD2. The CDR3 loop spans 17 amino acids. From germline, CDR1 is SGHRS and CDR2 YFSETQ. This chain's CDR3 is CASSSTQLAGVTATQYF. The CDR3 DNA is TGCGCCAGCAGCTCTACACAACTAGCGGGAGTGACAGCTACGCAGTATTTT.

This clonotype was seen repeatedly, ten times or more. The V gene is TRBV5-1, the J gene TRBJ2-2, with 10 bases identical to TRBD1. Germline V gene sequence: CDR1 SGHRS, CDR2 YFSETQ. The V and J ends lost 4 bases and 2 bases, in that order; junction bases with no gene match: 2. The CDR3 extends over 15 amino acids. The CDR3 is CASSRTGGNTGELFF. Here the CDR3 DNA reads TGCGCCAGCAGCCGGACAGGGGGAAACACCGGGGAGCTGTTTTTT. The entire variable domain, with the rest obtained from reference TRBV5-1 and TRBJ2-2, is as follows: KAGVTQTPRYLIKTRGQQVTLSCSPISGHRSVSWYQQTPGQGLQFLFEYFSETQRNKGNFPGRFSGRQFSNSRSEMNVSTLELGDSALYLCASSRTGGNTGELFFGEGSRLTVL.

This clonotype has a handful of counts. V is TRBV7-9 and J is TRBJ2-1; TRBD1 matches at 7 bases. CDR1 and CDR2 (germline): SEHNR, FQNEAQ (reference sequence). The junction had 15 bases not matched to a gene; V was cut back by 6 bases and J by 7 bases. This CDR3 comprises 16 residues. CDR3 in DNA: TGTGCCAGCAGGTCCGGACAGGCGGCGTCTATGAATGAGCAGTTCTTC. It encodes CASRSGQAASMNEQFF.

This clonotype was recorded many times. The gene calls are TRBV5-5 and TRBJ1-4; no clear D gene. V lost 3 bases to trimming and J lost 3 bases, with 6 bases between them. The CDR3 is 13 amino acids. Germline V CDR1 and CDR2: SGHKS, YYEKEE (reference sequence). CDR3 in amino acids: CASSSGANEKLFF. The CDR3 DNA follows: TGTGCCAGCAGCTCCGGGGCTAATGAAAAACTGTTTTTT.

This clonotype has at least ten counts. The chain employs TRBV5-6 and TRBJ2-1; D unclear. Germline V gives CDR1 SGHDT, CDR2 YYEEEE. V dropped 0 bases and J dropped 7 bases, with 2 bases sitting between them. The CDR3 loop spans 11 amino acids. The CDR3 nucleotides read TGTGCCAGCAGCTTGGGTAATGAGCAGTTCTTC. Translation: CASSLGNEQFF.

This clonotype was observed at least ten times. V is TRBV28 and J is TRBJ2-2, with 8 nucleotides matching TRBD2. Germline V gives CDR1 MDHEN, CDR2 SYDVKM. This CDR3 has 18 residues. V lost 0 bases to trimming and J lost 5 bases; unmatched junction nucleotides: 11. Written as DNA, the CDR3 is TGTGCCAGCAGTTTATGGAAGGGTAGCGGGACTTGGACCGGGGAGCTGTTTTTT. Translating it yields CASSLWKGSGTWTGELFF. Based on the CDR3 plus reference TRBV28 and TRBJ2-2, the full variable domain is DVKVTQSSRYLVKRTGEKVFLECVQDMDHENMFWYRQDPGLGLRLIYFSYDVKMKEKGDIPEGYSVSREKKERFSLILESASTNQTSMYLCASSLWKGSGTWTGELFFGEGSRLTVL.

This clonotype came up many times. J is TRBJ1-5 and V is TRBV30; 10 bases line up with TRBD1. The V gene's germline CDR1 is GTSNPN and CDR2 SVGIG (reference sequence). Unmatched junction bases numbered 3, after V lost 2 bases and J lost 5 bases. The CDR3 length is 14 residues. The CDR3 loop reads CAWSSGQGDQPQHF. The CDR3 DNA reads TGTGCCTGGAGTTCTGGACAGGGGGATCAGCCCCAGCATTTT.

The sample holds many counts of this clonotype. The chain joins TRBV3-1 to TRBJ2-3, with 9 bases aligning to TRBD1. V shed 6 bases and J 8 bases; nucleotides not matched to a gene: 3. This CDR3 has 12 amino acids. Germline values: CDR1 LGHDT, CDR2 YNNKEL (reference sequence). For the CDR3, the DNA is TGTGCCAGCAGATGGACAGGGGCTACGCAGTATTTT. Its translation: CASRWTGATQYF.

In its sample, this clonotype was seen many times. J is TRBJ2-3 and V is TRBV28; 8 nucleotides agree with TRBD1. The CDR3 loop spans 21 amino acids. Germline assignment: CDR1 MDHEN and CDR2 SYDVKM. V gave up 4 bases and J gave up 2 bases; unmatched junction bases: 23. This CDR3 is CASSYNLPPRTGTGSTDTQYF. The DNA of the CDR3 is TGTGCCAGCAGTTATAATCTCCCCCCCAGGACCGGGACAGGCTCCACAGATACGCAGTATTTT.